This T cell receptor beta chain was identified during a study of blood T cell repertoires in COVID-19. In the study overall: COVID-19 samples collected from the United States, Italy and Spain covered acute and convalescent phases. T cells, B-cell-depleted T cells, or PBMCs provided the cDNA or gDNA that served as material.

The CDR3 is 13 amino acids. The V end lost 7 bases, the J end lost 5 bases, and 15 bases lay between the germline ends. In the source study's methods: From reference gene primer amplification, estimates of nucleated cell counts were derived. Profiling relied on immunoSEQ multiplex PCR, and the TCRdb table lists in-frame clones only, not all of them. V, J and clone size derive from that table, while D and trimming were established from the DNA sequence. The table shows about 26,000 clones, with more than 65% occurring only once. The chain couples TRBV12-3 or TRBV12-4 to TRBJ2-7; D remains unclear. The TCR originated in a man between 45 and 60 years old with active or convalescent COVID-19. What was sequenced was peripheral blood. This CDR3 is CASTLFLGHEQYF. The CDR3 coding sequence is TGTGCCAGCACCCTTTTCCTAGGTCACGAGCAGTACTTC.